The next 20 T cell receptor beta chains were all read from a single sample in a study of blood T cell repertoires in COVID-19. The table came from immunoSEQ multiplex PCR; TCRdb's copy has only in-frame clones and leaves some out. The profile shows 200,000 to 250,000 clones, 80% to 90% of them singletons. The sample comprised peripheral blood. The receptors shown here come from a man in his fifties with COVID-19, enrolled during active disease.

The rearrangement links TRBV7-9 to TRBJ2-4; perhaps TRBD1 as D (6 bases). With 5 bases removed from V and 2 bases from J, the gap between germline ends came to 16 bases. The CDR3 sequence is 16 residues long. Germline CDR1 reads SEHNR; CDR2 reads FQNEAQ (reference sequence). CDR3 nucleotide sequence: TGTGCCAGCAGCCCTGGGACATCTCTAACCAAAAACATTCAGTACTTC. Residues: CASSPGTSLTKNIQYF.

In its sample, this clone was seen a few times. The chain recombines TRBV4-2 with TRBJ1-2, with D possibly being TRBD1 (6 bases). The germline gives CDR1 LGHNA, CDR2 YNFKEQ. The germline V and J ends were trimmed by 5 bases and 4 bases, with 17 bases remaining between them. This CDR3 region has 15 residues. The CDR3, as DNA: TGTGCCAGCAGCAACCCACAGGGTGGTGGCTATGGCTACACCTTC. As protein: CASSNPQGGGYGYTF.

This clone occurred once. V and J are TRBV7-9 and TRBJ2-1; perhaps TRBD2 as D (6 bases). The CDR3 length is 15 residues. The V gene lost 5 bases and the J gene lost 8 bases, with 19 bases spanning the gap. The germline V gene encodes CDR1 SEHNR and CDR2 FQNEAQ (reference sequence). The CDR3 DNA reads as TGTGCCAGCAGCATCGGCTCGGGCGGGACCGATGAGCAGTTCTTC. Protein sequence: CASSIGSGGTDEQFF.

V usage is TRBV29-1 and J usage is TRBJ2-3, with 8 bases that match TRBD2. Germline V gene data show CDR1 as SQVTM and CDR2 as ANQGSEA. This CDR3 contains 15 residues. Trimming removed 7 bases from V and 2 bases from J; junction bases left unmatched: 11. This CDR3 is CSAGGGAGITDTQYF. DNA of the CDR3: TGCAGCGCCGGGGGGGGAGCAGGGATCACAGATACGCAGTATTTT.

The rearrangement uses TRBV27 and TRBJ1-2, with 7 bases identical to TRBD1. The V gene end was trimmed by 9 bases and the J gene end by 2 bases; junction bases not matched to a gene: 15. Germline V gene data show CDR1 as MNHEY and CDR2 as SMNVEV (reference sequence). The CDR3 runs to 16 residues. The CDR3 sequence: CASKPGTVNGNYGYTF. The CDR3 coding sequence is TGTGCCAGTAAGCCGGGGACAGTAAACGGGAACTATGGCTACACCTTC.

This sequence joins TRBV7-2 and TRBJ1-4, with 7 nucleotides matching TRBD1. After removal of 5 bases from V and 4 bases from J, the junction contained 7 bases not matched to a gene. CDR3 length equals 15 residues. CDR1 is SGHTA and CDR2 is FQGNSA in the germline V gene. The CDR3 bases are TGTGCCAGCAGCCCCGGACAGGCCGTTAATGAAAAACTGTTTTTT. This encodes CASSPGQAVNEKLFF.

This chain uses TRBV10-3 with TRBJ1-5, with a tentative D call TRBD1 (6 bases). The germline V and J ends were trimmed by 4 bases and 7 bases, with 11 bases remaining between them. Germline-derived CDR1 and CDR2 are ENHRY and SYGVKD. The CDR3 sequence is 13 residues long. The CDR3 protein is CAISVSTGQPQHF. As DNA, the CDR3 is TGTGCCATCAGTGTGTCCACAGGGCAGCCCCAGCATTTT.

CDR3 sequence (DNA): TGCGCCAGCAGCTTCGGCACCGGACTAGCGGGGTACCAAGAGACCCAGTACTTC. It specifies CASSFGTGLAGYQETQYF. The V and J genes are TRBV5-1 and TRBJ2-5; TRBD2 aligns across 12 bases. V shed 2 bases and J 0 bases; nucleotides not matched to a gene: 8. The CDR3 length is 18 residues. In germline, CDR1 is SGHRS, CDR2 YFSETQ.

The chain has TRBV5-4 and TRBJ1-2, with D maybe TRBD1 (6 bases). The CDR3 runs 16 residues. Looked up from germline, CDR1 is SGHNT and CDR2 is YYREEE (reference sequence). V was shortened by 4 bases and J by 0 bases, with 16 bases between the two germline ends. The CDR3 reads CASSPGQPDPNYGYTF. The DNA of the CDR3 is TGTGCCAGCAGCCCCGGACAGCCGGATCCTAACTATGGCTACACCTTC.

The chain combines TRBV18 with TRBJ2-2; 7 bases are shared with TRBD1. The germline gives CDR1 KGHSH, CDR2 LQKENI. V gave up 4 bases and J gave up 4 bases; unmatched junction bases: 9. CDR3 length: 16 residues. The CDR3 reads CASSQGASRSTGELFF. The CDR3 DNA reads as TGTGCCAGCTCACAGGGGGCCAGTAGGAGCACCGGGGAGCTGTTTTTT.

The rearrangement joins TRBV3-1 (or the pseudogene TRBV3-2) to TRBJ1-4, with D maybe TRBD1 (5 bases). This CDR3 is 16 amino acids long. Germline assignment: CDR1 LGHDT and CDR2 YNNKEL (reference sequence). The V end was cut by 5 bases, the J end by 0 bases, with 13 bases between. For the CDR3, the DNA is TGTGCCAGCAGCATCCGACAGCATGCAACTAATGAAAAACTGTTTTTT. Translated, it gives CASSIRQHATNEKLFF.

This CDR3 is CASKLGWGKEQYF. The CDR3 region has the DNA TGTGCCAGCAAACTTGGTTGGGGCAAGGAGCAGTACTTC. This chain links TRBV12-3 or TRBV12-4 with TRBJ2-7; tentative D call: TRBD1 (5 bases). This CDR3 is built from 13 residues. Trimming shortened V by 7 bases and J by 7 bases, and 17 bases separated the two germline ends.

This sequence joins TRBV7-2 and TRBJ2-2; the match to TRBD1 covers 9 bases. After removal of 4 bases from V and 4 bases from J, the junction contained 7 bases not matched to a gene. The CDR3 is 16 amino acids. Germline CDR1 and CDR2: SGHTA and FQGNSA. CDR3 bases: TGTGCCAGCAGCTATCGGGACAGGGTACTCACCGGGGAGCTGTTTTTT. This codes for CASSYRDRVLTGELFF.

The chain is built from TRBV29-1 and TRBJ1-2, with 8 bases lining up with TRBD1. Germline V gene data show CDR1 as SQVTM and CDR2 as ANQGSEA. V lost 0 bases to trimming and J lost 4 bases; unmatched junction nucleotides: 10. CDR3 length: 16 amino acids. CDR3 nucleotides: TGCAGCGTTGAAGATTGGGGGACCACAGGGGGCTATGGCTACACCTTC. Protein: CSVEDWGTTGGYGYTF. The complete variable domain, with remaining parts taken from reference TRBV29-1 and TRBJ1-2, reads SAVISQKPSRDICQRGTSLTIQCQVDSQVTMMFWYRQQPGQSLTLIATANQGSEATYESGFVIDKFPISRPNLTFSTLTVSNMSPEDSSIYLCSVEDWGTTGGYGYTFGSGTRLTVV.

The chain carries TRBV3-1 (or the pseudogene TRBV3-2) and TRBJ2-2, with 9 bases lining up with TRBD1. V shed 0 bases and J 1 base; nucleotides not matched to a gene: 0. Germline loops: CDR1 LGHDT, CDR2 YNNKEL (reference sequence). The CDR3 consists of 16 residues. The CDR3 DNA reads as TGTGCCAGCAGCCAAGAGGGACAGGGGAACACCGGGGAGCTGTTTTTT. Protein sequence: CASSQEGQGNTGELFF.

This chain links TRBV7-8 with TRBJ2-1; TRBD2 matches at 7 bases. Per the germline V gene, CDR1 is SGHVS and CDR2 is FQNEAQ. The V segment lost 4 bases and the J segment 2 bases; nucleotides outside the gene matches: 8. The CDR3 extends over 16 amino acids. CDR3 region: CASSSNPSGAYNEQFF. The CDR3, as DNA: TGTGCCAGCAGCTCAAACCCTAGCGGTGCCTACAATGAGCAGTTCTTC.

The chain employs TRBV13 and TRBJ2-7, with 9 bases aligning to TRBD1. The trim removed 2 bases at V and 4 bases at J, leaving 6 bases unmatched. The CDR3 contains 15 residues. The germline V gene encodes CDR1 PRHDT and CDR2 FYEKMQ (reference sequence). The CDR3 DNA sequence: TGTGCCAGCAGCTTATCGGGGACAGGGTTATACGAGCAGTACTTC. This gives the protein CASSLSGTGLYEQYF.

The V and J genes are TRBV7-9 and TRBJ2-3, with TRBD2 matching 7 bases. Germline CDR1 is SEHNR and CDR2 is FQNEAQ (reference sequence). The CDR3 runs 15 residues. V lost 3 bases to trimming and J lost 1 base; unmatched junction nucleotides: 4. This CDR3 is CASSFDSGGTDTQYF. CDR3 coding DNA: TGTGCCAGCAGCTTTGACAGCGGGGGCACAGATACGCAGTATTTT.

This clone was recorded a few times. The chain combines TRBV4-3 with TRBJ2-1; 7 bases align to TRBD2. Germline loops: CDR1 LGHNA, CDR2 YSLEER. Trimming removed 0 bases from V and 0 bases from J; junction bases left unmatched: 2. The CDR3 contains 16 residues. The CDR3 DNA sequence: TGCGCCAGCAGCCAAGATGGGGGGGGCTCCTACAATGAGCAGTTCTTC. Its translation: CASSQDGGGSYNEQFF.

This chain connects TRBV28 to TRBJ1-2, with D perhaps TRBD1 (5 bases). V gave up 6 bases and J gave up 5 bases, with 16 bases separating them. Germline CDR1 reads MDHEN; CDR2 reads SYDVKM. The CDR3 has 14 residues. In DNA, the CDR3 is TGTGCCAGCAGCCAGACAGCAATTTTATATGGCTACACCTTC. Translated: CASSQTAILYGYTF.